These 2 T cell receptor beta chains originate from one sample sequenced in a study of blood T cells in healthy people across ages. With a J-beta primer mix and a sample-barcoded 5' primer, a second PCR ran about 7 to 12 cycles. From the 5' RACE reads, TCRdb called clonotypes with MiXCR, one entry per CDR3 protein. The sample consists of around 1.5 million distinct CDR3 sequences, 42% of them appearing once. Specimen: blood. These receptors all come from a woman between 18 and 30 years old in good health.

The chain couples TRBV10-3 to TRBJ2-7, with D perhaps TRBD1 (7 bases). CDR3 length: 15 amino acids. CDR1 is ENHRY and CDR2 is SYGVKD in the germline V gene. V was cut by 8 bases and J by 0 bases, with 17 bases left in between. The CDR3 nucleotides are TGTGCCATCCATGAGGAGGGGGCCCCCTCCTACGAGCAGTACTTC. The encoded protein is CAIHEEGAPSYEQYF.

The J gene is TRBJ2-7, the V gene TRBV20-1; the D gene is possibly TRBD2 (6 bases). V shed 4 bases and J shed 2 bases, with 12 bases lying between them. This CDR3 is 13 amino acids long. Germline V gene sequence: CDR1 DFQATT, CDR2 SNEGSKA (reference sequence). The CDR3 region is CSAISGRTYEQYF. CDR3 nucleotide sequence: TGCAGTGCTATTAGCGGTCGAACCTACGAGCAGTACTTC.